A selection of T cell receptor beta chains follows, all from one sample in a study of T cells in Graves' hyperthyroidism and ophthalmopathy. TCRdb reanalysed the multiplex PCR reads using MiXCR and keeps one entry per CDR3 protein. The data contain under 650,000 distinct CDR3 sequences, about 16% of them singletons. The sequenced sample was blood. The source of these receptors is a woman in her 30s with Graves' hyperthyroidism. The CDR3 runs from the conserved cysteine through the conserved F or W. D genes are given only for firm matches. Clone size is not always given. Where it is, it says once, few, many or a class for expanded clones.

cdr3_aa cdr3_nt j_call clone_size d_call cdr3_length v_call
CASSFSRLNTGELFF TGTGCCAGCAGCTTCAGTCGGTTGAACACCGGGGAGCTGTTTTTT TRBJ2-2 many NA 15 TRBV7-8
CASGLVLGREPYEQYF TGTGCTAGTGGTTTGGTACTAGGGCGGGAGCCCTACGAGCAGTACTTC TRBJ2-7 many TRBD2 16 TRBV12-5
CAIGDGANTEAFF TGTGCCATCGGGGATGGGGCGAACACTGAAGCTTTCTTT TRBJ1-1 few NA 13 TRBV10-3
CATIGLRGTEAFF TGTGCCACCATTGGGCTTCGGGGAACTGAAGCTTTCTTT TRBJ1-1 many NA 13 TRBV28
CASSFRTPGTSGDEQYF TGTGCCAGCAGTTTTCGGACACCCGGGACTAGCGGGGACGAGCAGTACTTC TRBJ2-7 many TRBD2 17 TRBV27
CASSYSSGVGDGQYF TGTGCCAGCAGTTACTCGTCAGGGGTTGGCGACGGGCAGTACTTC TRBJ2-7 many NA 15 TRBV6-5
CASSQAWGQGRSEAFF TGTGCCAGCAGCCAAGCCTGGGGACAGGGGAGGTCTGAAGCTTTCTTT TRBJ1-1 few TRBD1 16 TRBV14
CATAPGGPTDTQYF TGTGCTACGGCACCCGGAGGCCCCACAGATACGCAGTATTTT TRBJ2-3 many NA 14 TRBV6-1
CASSFGTSGHLNEQFF TGTGCCAGCAGTTTCGGGACTAGCGGACACCTGAATGAGCAGTTCTTC TRBJ2-1 many TRBD2 16 TRBV28
CAISTYNEQFF TGTGCCATTTCGACCTACAATGAGCAGTTCTTC TRBJ2-1 NA NA 11 TRBV10-3
CASSQSGEQYF TGTGCCAGCAGCCAATCGGGAGAGCAGTACTTC TRBJ2-7 many NA 11 TRBV3-1
CTLAGPNEQFF TGCACCCTAGCGGGGCCTAATGAGCAGTTCTTC TRBJ2-1 many TRBD2 11 TRBV20-1
CASSSHGRAGWQYF TGTGCCAGCAGCTCACACGGACGGGCCGGGTGGCAGTACTTC TRBJ2-7 few NA 14 TRBV7-8
CASRKTGGNQPQHF TGCGCCAGCAGGAAGACAGGGGGCAATCAGCCCCAGCATTTT TRBJ1-5 NA TRBD1 14 TRBV5-1
CASSYSNGRALEQFF TGTGCCAGCAGTTACTCGAACGGGAGGGCCCTTGAGCAGTTCTTC TRBJ2-1 many TRBD2 15 TRBV6-6
CASSYSTGGPGTPNTGELFF TGTGCCAGCAGTTACTCGACAGGGGGACCCGGGACGCCGAACACCGGGGAGCTGTTTTTT TRBJ2-2 few TRBD1 20 TRBV6-6
CASSYAGLAGAHYEQYF TGTGCCAGCAGCTACGCGGGACTAGCGGGAGCACATTACGAGCAGTACTTC TRBJ2-7 many TRBD2 17 TRBV7-2
CATSDPGRVYGYTF TGTGCCACCAGTGACCCCGGCAGGGTTTATGGCTACACCTTC TRBJ1-2 NA NA 14 TRBV24-1
CASRETVFYGYTF TGTGCCAGCAGAGAGACAGTATTCTATGGCTACACCTTC TRBJ1-2 NA NA 13 TRBV2
CASSLTVQGRDYGYTF TGTGCCAGCAGCCTCACGGTTCAGGGTCGCGACTATGGCTACACCTTC TRBJ1-2 few NA 16 TRBV7-2
CASSFWTNTGELFF TGTGCCAGCAGCTTTTGGACAAACACCGGGGAGCTGTTTTTT TRBJ2-2 NA NA 14 TRBV7-9
CASSYGAGPGDTEAFF TGTGCCAGCAGTTACGGGGCAGGACCAGGAGACACTGAAGCTTTCTTT TRBJ1-1 many NA 16 TRBV6-1
CASSDRTRRDEQFF TGTGCCAGCAGTGACAGGACCCGCCGAGATGAGCAGTTCTTC TRBJ2-1 NA NA 14 TRBV2
CSASGVSGGYNEQFF TGCAGTGCTAGTGGCGTTAGCGGGGGATACAATGAGCAGTTCTTC TRBJ2-1 NA TRBD2 15 TRBV20-1
CASSLVAGVWGTDTQYF TGCGCCAGCAGCCTAGTAGCGGGGGTGTGGGGCACAGATACGCAGTATTTT TRBJ2-3 few TRBD2 17 TRBV5-1
CASSQDTRGGTEAFF TGCGCCAGCAGCCAAGATACCCGGGGAGGGACTGAAGCTTTCTTT TRBJ1-1 many NA 15 TRBV4-1
CSARGGVTGQPQHF TGCAGTGCTAGAGGTGGGGTTACCGGTCAGCCCCAGCATTTT TRBJ1-5 few NA 14 TRBV20-1
CASSLIGTGGAPEQFF TGTGCCAGCAGCTTAATAGGGACAGGGGGGGCCCCCGAGCAGTTCTTC TRBJ2-1 NA TRBD1 16 TRBV7-3
CASSTTGQGYEQYF TGTGCCAGCAGCACCACGGGACAGGGCTACGAGCAGTACTTC TRBJ2-7 many TRBD1 14 TRBV28
CAISTGLGNQPQHF TGTGCCATCAGTACAGGTTTAGGCAATCAGCCCCAGCATTTT TRBJ1-5 few NA 14 TRBV10-3
CASSPNLNTEAFF TGTGCCAGCAGCCCGAACCTAAACACTGAAGCTTTCTTT TRBJ1-1 few NA 13 TRBV7-3
CASSLGEETYEQYF TGTGCCAGCAGCTTAGGGGAGGAAACCTACGAGCAGTACTTC TRBJ2-7 few NA 14 TRBV13
CASSFEGRVAQPQHF TGTGCCAGCAGTTTCGAGGGCCGGGTGGCTCAGCCCCAGCATTTT TRBJ1-5 many NA 15 TRBV28
CASSPFEGRLEAFF TGTGCCAGCTCACCGTTTGAGGGGAGACTTGAAGCTTTCTTT TRBJ1-1 few NA 14 TRBV18
CASSYDGLAGGRQETQYF TGTGCCAGCAGTTATGATGGACTAGCGGGAGGCAGACAAGAGACCCAGTACTTC TRBJ2-5 NA TRBD2 18 TRBV6-5
CASGIGGVGEETQYF TGTGCCAGTGGAATAGGGGGTGTTGGAGAAGAGACCCAGTACTTC TRBJ2-5 NA NA 15 TRBV19
CASSSRPGQGFTGELFF TGTGCCAGCAGCTCCCGTCCGGGACAGGGGTTCACCGGGGAGCTGTTTTTT TRBJ2-2 few TRBD1 17 TRBV7-3
CAIRWTEDSYEQYF TGTGCCATCAGATGGACAGAGGACTCCTACGAGCAGTACTTC TRBJ2-7 many NA 14 TRBV10-3
CASSLGQSPYEQYF TGTGCCAGCAGTTTAGGCCAATCTCCCTACGAGCAGTACTTC TRBJ2-7 many NA 14 TRBV28
CSADPLGGDTEAFF TGCAGTGCTGATCCCTTGGGGGGTGACACTGAAGCTTTCTTT TRBJ1-1 few NA 14 TRBV20-1
CSVRNYNEQFF TGCAGCGTGAGAAACTACAATGAGCAGTTCTTC TRBJ2-1 NA NA 11 TRBV29-1
CSVGRADGYTF TGCAGCGTCGGGAGGGCAGATGGCTACACCTTC TRBJ1-2 many NA 11 TRBV29-1
CASSSGTTRTDTQYF TGTGCCAGCAGCTCCGGGACTACCCGCACAGATACGCAGTATTTT TRBJ2-3 few TRBD2 15 TRBV7-3